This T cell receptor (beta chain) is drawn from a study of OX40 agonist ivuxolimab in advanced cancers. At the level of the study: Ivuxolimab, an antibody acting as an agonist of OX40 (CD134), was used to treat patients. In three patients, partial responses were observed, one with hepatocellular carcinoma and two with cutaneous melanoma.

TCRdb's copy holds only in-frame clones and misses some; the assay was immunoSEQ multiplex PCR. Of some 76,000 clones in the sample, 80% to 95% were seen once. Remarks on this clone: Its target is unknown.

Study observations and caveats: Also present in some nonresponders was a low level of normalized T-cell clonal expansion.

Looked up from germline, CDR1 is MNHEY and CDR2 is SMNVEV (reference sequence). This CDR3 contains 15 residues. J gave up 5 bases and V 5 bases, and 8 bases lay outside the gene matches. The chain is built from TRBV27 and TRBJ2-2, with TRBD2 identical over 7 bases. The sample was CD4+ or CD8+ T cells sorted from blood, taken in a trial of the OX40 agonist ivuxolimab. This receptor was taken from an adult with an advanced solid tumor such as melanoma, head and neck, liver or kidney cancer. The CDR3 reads CASSAGTTGTGELFF. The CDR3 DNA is TGTGCCAGCAGTGCCGGGACTACGGGTACCGGGGAGCTGTTTTTT.